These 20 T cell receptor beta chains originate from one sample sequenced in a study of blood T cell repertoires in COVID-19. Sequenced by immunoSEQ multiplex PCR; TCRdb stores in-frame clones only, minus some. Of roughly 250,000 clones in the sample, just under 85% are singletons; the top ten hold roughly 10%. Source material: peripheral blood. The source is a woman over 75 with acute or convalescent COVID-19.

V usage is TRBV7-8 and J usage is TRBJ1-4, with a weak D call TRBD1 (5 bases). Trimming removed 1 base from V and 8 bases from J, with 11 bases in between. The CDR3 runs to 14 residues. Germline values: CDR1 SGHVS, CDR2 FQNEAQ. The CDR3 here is CASSLVGQGEKLFF. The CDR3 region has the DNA TGTGCCAGCAGCTTAGTTGGTCAGGGCGAAAAACTGTTTTTT.

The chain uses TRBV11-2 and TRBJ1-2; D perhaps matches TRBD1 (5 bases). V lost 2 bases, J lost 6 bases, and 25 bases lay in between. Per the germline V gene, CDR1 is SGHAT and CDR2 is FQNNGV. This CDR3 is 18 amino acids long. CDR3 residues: CASSLREAGPALWDGYTF. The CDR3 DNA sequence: TGTGCCAGCAGCTTACGGGAGGCAGGGCCGGCTCTGTGGGATGGCTACACCTTC.

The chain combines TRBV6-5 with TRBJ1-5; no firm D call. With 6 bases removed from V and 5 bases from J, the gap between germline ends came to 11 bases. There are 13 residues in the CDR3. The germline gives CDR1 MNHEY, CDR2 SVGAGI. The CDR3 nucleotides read TGTGCCAGCAGCGCCGACAACCATCAGCCCCAGCATTTT. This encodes CASSADNHQPQHF.

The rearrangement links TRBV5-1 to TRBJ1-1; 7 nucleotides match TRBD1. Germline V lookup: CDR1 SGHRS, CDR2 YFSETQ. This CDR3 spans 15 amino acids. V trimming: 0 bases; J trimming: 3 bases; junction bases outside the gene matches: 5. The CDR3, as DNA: TGCGCCAGCAGCTTGGACCGCAGGGGGGACACTGAAGCTTTCTTT. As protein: CASSLDRRGDTEAFF.

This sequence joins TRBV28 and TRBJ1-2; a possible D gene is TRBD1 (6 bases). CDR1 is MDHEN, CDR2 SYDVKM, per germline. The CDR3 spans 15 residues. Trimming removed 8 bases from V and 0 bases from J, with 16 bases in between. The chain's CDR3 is CASGTVGAANYGYTF. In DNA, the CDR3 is TGTGCCAGCGGAACGGTGGGGGCCGCTAACTATGGCTACACCTTC.

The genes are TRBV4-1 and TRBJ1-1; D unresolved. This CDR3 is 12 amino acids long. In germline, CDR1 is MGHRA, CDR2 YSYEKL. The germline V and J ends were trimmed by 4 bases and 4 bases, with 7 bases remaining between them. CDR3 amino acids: CASSLRGTEAFF. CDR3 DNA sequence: TGCGCCAGCAGCCTGCGTGGCACTGAAGCTTTCTTT.

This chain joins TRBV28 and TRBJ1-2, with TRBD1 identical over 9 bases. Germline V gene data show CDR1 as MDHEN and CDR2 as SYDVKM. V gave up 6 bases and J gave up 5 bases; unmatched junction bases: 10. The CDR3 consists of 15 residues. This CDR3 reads CASRMEPGTGYGYTF. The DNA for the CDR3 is TGTGCCAGCAGGATGGAACCCGGGACAGGGTATGGCTACACCTTC.

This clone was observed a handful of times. The CDR3 loop reads CASSPGGLAGGGTQYF. The CDR3 nucleotides read TGTGCCAGCAGCCCCGGAGGGTTAGCGGGGGGGGGTACGCAGTATTTT. This chain uses TRBV3-1 (or the pseudogene TRBV3-2) with TRBJ2-3; 11 bases line up with TRBD2. This CDR3 spans 16 amino acids. With V trimmed by 4 bases and J by 8 bases, 11 bases remained unmatched. CDR1 is LGHDT and CDR2 is YNNKEL in the germline V gene (reference sequence).

For the CDR3, the DNA is TGTGCCAGCAGTAGGGACAGCTACACCTTC. Its translation is CASSRDSYTF. This chain links TRBV6-6 with TRBJ1-2, with D possibly being TRBD1 (6 bases). This CDR3 is 10 amino acids long. Germline loops: CDR1 MNHNY, CDR2 SVGAGI (reference sequence). The V and J ends lost 5 bases and 9 bases respectively, with 7 bases between them.

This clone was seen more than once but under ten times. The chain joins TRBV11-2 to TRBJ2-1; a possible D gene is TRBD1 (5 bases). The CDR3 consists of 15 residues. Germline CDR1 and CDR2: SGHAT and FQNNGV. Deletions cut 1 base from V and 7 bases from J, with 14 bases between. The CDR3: CASSLGAGRWNEQFF. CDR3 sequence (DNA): TGTGCCAGCAGCTTAGGGGCAGGGCGTTGGAATGAGCAGTTCTTC.

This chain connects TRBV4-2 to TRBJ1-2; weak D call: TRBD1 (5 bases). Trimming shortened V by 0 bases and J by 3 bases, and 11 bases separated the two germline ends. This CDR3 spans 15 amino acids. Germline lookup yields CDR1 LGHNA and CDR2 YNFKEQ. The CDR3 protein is CASSQDLVTDYGYTF. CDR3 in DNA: TGTGCCAGCAGCCAAGATCTAGTGACAGACTATGGCTACACCTTC.

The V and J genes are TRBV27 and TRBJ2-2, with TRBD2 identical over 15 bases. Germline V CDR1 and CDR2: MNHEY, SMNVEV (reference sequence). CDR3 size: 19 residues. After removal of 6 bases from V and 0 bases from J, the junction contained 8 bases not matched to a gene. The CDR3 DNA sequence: TGTGCCAGCAGGGATTGGGGACTAGCGGGGGGTGCGAACACCGGGGAGCTGTTTTTT. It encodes CASRDWGLAGGANTGELFF.

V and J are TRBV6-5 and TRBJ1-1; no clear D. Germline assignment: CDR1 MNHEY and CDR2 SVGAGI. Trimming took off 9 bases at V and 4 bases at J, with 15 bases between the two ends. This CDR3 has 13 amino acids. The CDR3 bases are TGTGCCAGTCGACCGGTGGGCAGCACTGAAGCTTTCTTT. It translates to CASRPVGSTEAFF.

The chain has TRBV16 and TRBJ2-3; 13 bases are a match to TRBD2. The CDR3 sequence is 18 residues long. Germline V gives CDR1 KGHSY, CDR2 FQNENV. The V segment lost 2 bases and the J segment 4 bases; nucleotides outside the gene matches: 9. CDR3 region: CASSQRSGLAGLADTQYF. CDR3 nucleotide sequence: TGTGCCAGCAGCCAACGCTCGGGACTAGCGGGGTTGGCAGATACGCAGTATTTT.

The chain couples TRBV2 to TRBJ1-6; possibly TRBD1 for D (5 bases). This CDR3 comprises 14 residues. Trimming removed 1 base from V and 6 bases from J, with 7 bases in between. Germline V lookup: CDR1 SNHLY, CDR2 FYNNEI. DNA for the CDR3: TGTGCCAGCAGTGAAGGGGGGGGTAATTCACCCCTCCACTTT. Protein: CASSEGGGNSPLHF.

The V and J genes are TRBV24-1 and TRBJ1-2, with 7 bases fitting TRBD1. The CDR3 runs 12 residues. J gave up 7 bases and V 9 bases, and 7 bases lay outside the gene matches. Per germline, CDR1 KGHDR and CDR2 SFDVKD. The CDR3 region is CATSGGYTGYTF. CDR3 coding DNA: TGTGCCACCTCAGGGGGGTACACTGGCTACACCTTC.

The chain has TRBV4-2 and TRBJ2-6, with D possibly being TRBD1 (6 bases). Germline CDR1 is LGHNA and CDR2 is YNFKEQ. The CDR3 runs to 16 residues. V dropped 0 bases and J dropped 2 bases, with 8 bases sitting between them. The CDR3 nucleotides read TGTGCCAGCAGCCAAGATTGGACAGCTGGGGCCAACGTCCTGACTTTC. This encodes CASSQDWTAGANVLTF.

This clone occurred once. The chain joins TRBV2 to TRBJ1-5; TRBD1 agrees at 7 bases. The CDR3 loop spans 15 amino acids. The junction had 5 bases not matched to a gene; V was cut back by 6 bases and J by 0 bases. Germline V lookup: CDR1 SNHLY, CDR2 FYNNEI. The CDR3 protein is CASRGGTASNQPQHF. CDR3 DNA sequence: TGTGCCAGCAGGGGTGGGACAGCTAGCAATCAGCCCCAGCATTTT.

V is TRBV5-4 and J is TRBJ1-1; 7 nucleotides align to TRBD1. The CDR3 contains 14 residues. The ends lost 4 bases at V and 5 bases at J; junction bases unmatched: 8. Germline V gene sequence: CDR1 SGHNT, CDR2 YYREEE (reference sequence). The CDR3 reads CASSRNRGGTEAFF. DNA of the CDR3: TGTGCCAGCAGCAGAAACAGGGGAGGTACTGAAGCTTTCTTT. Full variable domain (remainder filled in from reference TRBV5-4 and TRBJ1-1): ETGVTQSPTHLIKTRGQQVTLRCSSQSGHNTVSWYQQALGQGPQFIFQYYREEENGRGNFPPRFSGLQFPNYSSELNVNALELDDSALYLCASSRNRGGTEAFFGQGTRLTVV.

CDR3 coding DNA: TGTGCCAGCAGCGCGACAGGGGGCAATCAGCCCCAGCATTTT. Translation gives CASSATGGNQPQHF. The chain links TRBV11-2 to TRBJ1-5, with 8 bases fitting TRBD1. The V and J ends lost 5 bases and 2 bases, in that order; junction bases with no gene match: 2. This CDR3 contains 14 residues. Germline lookup yields CDR1 SGHAT and CDR2 FQNNGV.